The clone carrying this TCR beta chain appeared a single time. The sample belongs to a study of blood T cell repertoires in COVID-19. Study-level information: Specimens from acute and convalescent COVID-19 originated in the United States, Italy and Spain.

Sequencing used immunoSEQ multiplex PCR; TCRdb keeps in-frame clones, though not all of them. The profile shows roughly 350,000 clones, roughly 90% of them singletons. CDR1 and CDR2 from the germline V gene are LNHDA and SQIVND (reference sequence). This CDR3 spans 13 amino acids. V dropped 5 bases and J dropped 5; count of bases not matched to a gene: 2. This sequence was found in a woman aged 45-65 years with active or convalescent COVID-19. The sequencing sample was made of peripheral blood. The rearrangement uses TRBV19 and TRBJ2-1; TRBD2 matches 8 bases. In nucleotides, the CDR3 is TGTGCCAGTAGTTCGGGAGGGGACAATGAGCAGTTCTTC. Translating gives CASSSGGDNEQFF.